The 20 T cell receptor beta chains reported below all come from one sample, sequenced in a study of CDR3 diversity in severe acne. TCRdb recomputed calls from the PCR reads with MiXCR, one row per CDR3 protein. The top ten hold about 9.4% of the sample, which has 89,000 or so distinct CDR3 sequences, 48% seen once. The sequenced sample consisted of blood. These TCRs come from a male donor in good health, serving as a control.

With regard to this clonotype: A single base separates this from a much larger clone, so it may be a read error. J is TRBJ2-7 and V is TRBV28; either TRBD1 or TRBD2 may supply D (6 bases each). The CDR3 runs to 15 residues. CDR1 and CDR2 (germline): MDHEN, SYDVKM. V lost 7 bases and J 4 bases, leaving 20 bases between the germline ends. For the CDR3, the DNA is TGTGCCAGCACCCAGGCGGGGCAGGGGAGTTACGAGCAGTACTTC. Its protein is CASTQAGQGSYEQYF.

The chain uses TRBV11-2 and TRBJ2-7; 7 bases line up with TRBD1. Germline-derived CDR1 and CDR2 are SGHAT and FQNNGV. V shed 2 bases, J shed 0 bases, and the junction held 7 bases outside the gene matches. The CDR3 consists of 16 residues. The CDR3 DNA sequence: TGTGCCAGCAGCTTAAGGACAGGCGTTAGCTCCTACGAGCAGTACTTC. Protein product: CASSLRTGVSSYEQYF. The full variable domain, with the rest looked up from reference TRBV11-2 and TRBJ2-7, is EAGVAQSPRYKIIEKRQSVAFWCNPISGHATLYWYQQILGQGPKLLIQFQNNGVVDDSQLPKDRFSAERLKGVDSTLKIQPAKLEDSAVYLCASSLRTGVSSYEQYFGPGTRLTVT.

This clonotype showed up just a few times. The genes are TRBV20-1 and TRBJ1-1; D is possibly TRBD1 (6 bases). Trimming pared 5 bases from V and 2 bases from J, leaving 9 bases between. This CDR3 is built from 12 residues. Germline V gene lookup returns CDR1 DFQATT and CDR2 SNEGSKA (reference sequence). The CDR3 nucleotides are TGCAGTGCTTTACAGGGAAACACTGAAGCTTTCTTT. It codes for CSALQGNTEAFF.

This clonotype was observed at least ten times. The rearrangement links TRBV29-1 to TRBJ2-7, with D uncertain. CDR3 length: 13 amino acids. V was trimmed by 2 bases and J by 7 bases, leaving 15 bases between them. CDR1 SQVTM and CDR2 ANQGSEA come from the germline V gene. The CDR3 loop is CSVEFNSGIEQYF. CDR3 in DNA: TGCAGCGTTGAATTCAACTCTGGGATTGAGCAGTACTTC.

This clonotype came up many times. The DNA for the CDR3 is TGCGCCAGCAGCTTGGTTCGACAGGGAGCCGAGCAGTACTTC. As protein: CASSLVRQGAEQYF. The gene calls are TRBV5-1 and TRBJ2-7; 7 bases are shared with TRBD1. CDR1 and CDR2 (germline): SGHRS, YFSETQ. This CDR3 has 14 amino acids. Trimming cost V 0 bases and J 6 bases; bases outside gene matches: 6.

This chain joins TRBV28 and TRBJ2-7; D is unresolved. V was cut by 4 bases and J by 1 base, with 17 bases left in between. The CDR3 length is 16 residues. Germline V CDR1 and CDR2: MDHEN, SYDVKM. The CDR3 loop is CASSWINSARSYEQYF. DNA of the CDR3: TGTGCCAGCAGTTGGATCAACTCGGCAAGGTCCTACGAGCAGTACTTC.

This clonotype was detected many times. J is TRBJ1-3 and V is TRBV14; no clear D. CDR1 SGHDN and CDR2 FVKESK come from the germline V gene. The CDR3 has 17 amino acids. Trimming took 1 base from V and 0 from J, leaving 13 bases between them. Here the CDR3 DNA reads TGTGCCAGCAGCCAAGTCTCCAGCCTAGCCTCTGGAAACACCATATATTTT. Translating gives CASSQVSSLASGNTIYF.

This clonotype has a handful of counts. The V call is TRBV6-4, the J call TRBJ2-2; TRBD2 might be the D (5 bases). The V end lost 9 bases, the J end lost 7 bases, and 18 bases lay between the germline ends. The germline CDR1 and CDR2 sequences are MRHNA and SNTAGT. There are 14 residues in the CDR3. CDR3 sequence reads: CASAPLALGGELFF. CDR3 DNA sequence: TGTGCCAGTGCTCCGCTAGCCTTGGGCGGGGAGCTGTTTTTT.

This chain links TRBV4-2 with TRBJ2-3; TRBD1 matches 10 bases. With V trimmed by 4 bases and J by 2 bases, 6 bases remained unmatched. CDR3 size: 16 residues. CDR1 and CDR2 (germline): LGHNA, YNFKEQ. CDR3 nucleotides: TGTGCCAGCAGCCGACAGGGGGCGGACCACACAGATACGCAGTATTTT. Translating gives CASSRQGADHTDTQYF.

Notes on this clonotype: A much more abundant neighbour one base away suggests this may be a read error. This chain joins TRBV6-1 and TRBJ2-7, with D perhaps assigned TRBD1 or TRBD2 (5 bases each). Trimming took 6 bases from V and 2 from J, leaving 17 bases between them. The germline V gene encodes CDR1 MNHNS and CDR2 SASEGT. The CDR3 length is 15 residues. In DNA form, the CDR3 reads TGTGCCAGCAGCGACCTATATGGGGGACCCTACGAGCAGTACTTC. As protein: CASSDLYGGPYEQYF.

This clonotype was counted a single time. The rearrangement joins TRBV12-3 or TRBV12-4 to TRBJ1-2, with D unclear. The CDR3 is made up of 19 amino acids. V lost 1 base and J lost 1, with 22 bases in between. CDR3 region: CASSLGSRRTQSGNYGYTF. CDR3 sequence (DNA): TGTGCCAGCAGTTTAGGATCCCGACGGACCCAAAGCGGTAACTATGGCTACACCTTC.

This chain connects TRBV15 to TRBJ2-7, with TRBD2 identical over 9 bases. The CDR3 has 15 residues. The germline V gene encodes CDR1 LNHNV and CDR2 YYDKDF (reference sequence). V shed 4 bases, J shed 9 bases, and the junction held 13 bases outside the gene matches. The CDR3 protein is CATSMRASGIVGQYF. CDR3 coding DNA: TGTGCCACCAGCATGAGGGCTAGCGGGATTGTCGGGCAGTACTTC.

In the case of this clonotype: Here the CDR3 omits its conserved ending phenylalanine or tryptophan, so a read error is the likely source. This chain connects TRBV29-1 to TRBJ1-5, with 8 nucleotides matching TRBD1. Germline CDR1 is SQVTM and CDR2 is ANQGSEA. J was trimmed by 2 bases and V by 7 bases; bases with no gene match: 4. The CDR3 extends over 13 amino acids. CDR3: CSATGDGNQPQHI. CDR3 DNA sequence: TGCAGCGCGACAGGGGACGGCAATCAGCCCCAGCATATT.

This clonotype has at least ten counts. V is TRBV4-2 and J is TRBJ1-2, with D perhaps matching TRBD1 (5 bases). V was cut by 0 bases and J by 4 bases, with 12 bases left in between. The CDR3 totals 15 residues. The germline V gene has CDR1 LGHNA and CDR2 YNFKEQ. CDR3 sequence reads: CASSQEGTVGYGYTF. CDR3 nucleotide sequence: TGTGCCAGCAGCCAAGAAGGGACCGTCGGCTATGGCTACACCTTC.

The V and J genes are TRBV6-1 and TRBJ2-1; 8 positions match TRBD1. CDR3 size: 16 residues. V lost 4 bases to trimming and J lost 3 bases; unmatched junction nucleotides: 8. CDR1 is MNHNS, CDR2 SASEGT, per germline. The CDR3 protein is CASSGQGASDYNEQFF. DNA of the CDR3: TGTGCCAGCAGTGGTCAGGGGGCTAGCGACTACAATGAGCAGTTCTTC.

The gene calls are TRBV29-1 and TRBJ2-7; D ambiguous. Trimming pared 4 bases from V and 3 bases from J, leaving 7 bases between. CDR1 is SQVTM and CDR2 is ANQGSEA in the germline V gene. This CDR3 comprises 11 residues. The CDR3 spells CSVATFYEQYF. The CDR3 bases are TGCAGCGTTGCGACTTTCTACGAGCAGTACTTC.

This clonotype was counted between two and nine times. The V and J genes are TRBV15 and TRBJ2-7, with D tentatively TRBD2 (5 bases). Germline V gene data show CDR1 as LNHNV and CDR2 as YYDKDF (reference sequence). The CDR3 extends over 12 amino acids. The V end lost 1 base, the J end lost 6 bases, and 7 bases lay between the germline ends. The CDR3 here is CATSRVSGEQYF. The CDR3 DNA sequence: TGTGCCACCAGCAGAGTCAGCGGCGAGCAGTACTTC.

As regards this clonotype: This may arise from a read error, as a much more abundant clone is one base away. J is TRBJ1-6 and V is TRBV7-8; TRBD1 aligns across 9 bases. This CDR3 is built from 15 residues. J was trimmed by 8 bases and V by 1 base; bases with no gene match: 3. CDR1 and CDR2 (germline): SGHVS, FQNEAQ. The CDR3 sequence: CASSLGDREDSPLHF. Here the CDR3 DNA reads TGTGCCAGCAGCTTAGGGGACAGGGAGGATTCACCCCTCCACTTT.

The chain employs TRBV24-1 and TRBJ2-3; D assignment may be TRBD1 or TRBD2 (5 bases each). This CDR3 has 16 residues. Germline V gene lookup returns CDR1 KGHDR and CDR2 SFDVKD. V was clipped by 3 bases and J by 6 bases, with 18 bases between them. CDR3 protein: CATSDITGTDADTQYF. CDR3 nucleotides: TGTGCCACCAGTGATATTACCGGGACGGACGCTGATACGCAGTATTTT.

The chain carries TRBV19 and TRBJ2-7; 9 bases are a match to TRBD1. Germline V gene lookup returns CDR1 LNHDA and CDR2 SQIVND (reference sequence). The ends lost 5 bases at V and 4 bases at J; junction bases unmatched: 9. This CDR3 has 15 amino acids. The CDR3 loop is CASSYRGTGQYEQYF. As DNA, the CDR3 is TGTGCCAGTAGTTACAGAGGGACAGGGCAATACGAGCAGTACTTC.